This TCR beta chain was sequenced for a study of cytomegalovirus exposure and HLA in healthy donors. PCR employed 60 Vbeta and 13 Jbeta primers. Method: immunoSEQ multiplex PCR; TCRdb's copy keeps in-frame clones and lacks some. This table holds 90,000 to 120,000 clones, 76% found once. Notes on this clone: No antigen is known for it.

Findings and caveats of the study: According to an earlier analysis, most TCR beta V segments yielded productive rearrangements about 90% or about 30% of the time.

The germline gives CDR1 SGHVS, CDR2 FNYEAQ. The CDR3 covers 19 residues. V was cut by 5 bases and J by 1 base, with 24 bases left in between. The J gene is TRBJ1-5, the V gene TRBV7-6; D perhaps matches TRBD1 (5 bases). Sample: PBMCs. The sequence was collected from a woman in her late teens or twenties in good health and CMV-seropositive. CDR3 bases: TGTGCCAGCAGCCTTACCCCGCCGGGACTCTCCTTGAGCAATCAGCCCCAGCATTTT. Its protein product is CASSLTPPGLSLSNQPQHF.